A selection of T cell receptor beta chains follows, all from one sample in a study of blood T cell repertoires in COVID-19. TCRdb's table, derived via immunoSEQ multiplex PCR, lists solely in-frame clones and lacks some. The sample lists just over 300,000 clones, roughly 87% occurring once. The material sequenced was peripheral blood. The origin of the receptors is a man aged 18 to 30 with active or convalescent COVID-19. Both conserved end residues are part of each CDR3.

J gene,V gene,CDR3 protein
TRBJ1-6,TRBV5-6,CASSPGTGGYSPLHF
TRBJ1-5,TRBV6-2/TRBV6-3,CASSYSQGLGNQPQHF
TRBJ2-3,TRBV5-1,CASSLGGTSYPPQYF
TRBJ1-5,TRBV10-2,CASTPAGSNQPQHF
TRBJ2-1,TRBV5-1,CASSLGYSIPSYNEQFF
TRBJ2-4,TRBV18,CASSPPELAKNIQYF
TRBJ1-1,TRBV7-9,CASRKGAYTEAFF
TRBJ1-1,TRBV11-2,CASSYYNTEAFF
TRBJ2-4,TRBV13,CASSFDREAKNIQYF
TRBJ2-3,TRBV9,CASSEARTGRDTQYF
TRBJ2-1,TRBV28,CASSLSQGGYNEQFF
TRBJ1-4,TRBV11-2,CASSDSPGEKLFF
TRBJ2-2,TRBV24-1,CATSGSRDLDGELFF
TRBJ2-5,TRBV7-2,CASSLRRGVETQYF
TRBJ1-2,TRBV5-8,CASRDGENGYTF
TRBJ2-7,TRBV28,CASKLAGGDEQYF
TRBJ1-2,TRBV7-2,CASILTGGGGYTF
TRBJ1-1,TRBV18,CASSPARTGEAFF
TRBJ2-2,TRBV3-1/TRBV3-2,CASSLNTGELFF
TRBJ2-1,TRBV2,CASSDSLVFATSGNVEQFF
TRBJ2-1,TRBV5-1,CASSLVPGLAGNNEQFF
TRBJ2-6,TRBV13,CASSYRDRGSGANVLTF
TRBJ2-1,TRBV19,CASSIGQNNEQFF
TRBJ1-6,TRBV6-6,CASRPSAGLNNSPLHF
TRBJ1-1,TRBV19,CASTTLRKAFF
TRBJ2-1,TRBV5-4,CASSPMTGVTDNEQFF
TRBJ2-7,TRBV3-1/TRBV3-2,CASSQSDEQYF
TRBJ2-5,TRBV6-5,CASSYVDRVRETQYF
TRBJ2-1,TRBV18,CASSPPVAGGRNEQFF
TRBJ2-7,TRBV25-1,CASNNRGPSYEQYF
TRBJ1-1,TRBV5-1,CASSFQEGDTEAFF
TRBJ2-7,TRBV13,CASSLAGTSSYEQYF
TRBJ2-7,TRBV29-1,CSVRTPRLYEQYF
TRBJ2-7,TRBV5-1,CASSLVTGAYEQYF
TRBJ2-7,TRBV12-3/TRBV12-4,CASSLGTVREQYF
TRBJ2-2,TRBV11-2,CASSPRTSYNTGELFF
TRBJ1-4,TRBV28,CASSLLVGEKLFF
TRBJ1-5,TRBV19,CASSQIGGGVNQPQHF
TRBJ1-3,TRBV27,CASSPTASGNTIYF
TRBJ1-3,TRBV15,CATSRVPGTGNTIYF
TRBJ1-2,TRBV10-1,CASITRLTGGEGYGYTF
TRBJ1-2,TRBV6-1,CASSEGRASGYTF
TRBJ2-3,TRBV19,CASSMYFSRPDTQYF
TRBJ2-7,TRBV18,CASSPLGDRAEQYF
TRBJ1-1,TRBV3-1/TRBV3-2,CASSPGPEDRERTRFSTEAFF
TRBJ2-2,TRBV7-2,CASSLTRAANTGELFF
TRBJ1-4,TRBV20-1,CSASGTGGSTNEKLFF
TRBJ2-3,TRBV2,CASSVSVRAGAHTDTQYF
TRBJ1-4,TRBV7-8,CASSSGTDPEKLFF
TRBJ2-1,TRBV27,CASSLSETLLVNEQFF
TRBJ2-7,TRBV9,CASSVEASGKLKQYF
TRBJ2-3,TRBV13,CASSLVAGQDTQYF
TRBJ1-3,TRBV13,CASSLGDTSGNTIYF
TRBJ2-7,TRBV7-2,CASGGVRYEQYF